One sample yielded the 6 T cell receptor beta chains listed below, sequenced in a study of beta chain features in type 1 diabetes. Study observations and caveats: TCRB CDR3s were moderately but significantly shorter in Type 1 diabetes patients in all four CD4+ subsets.

These receptors' targets are unknown. Reverse transcription of all isolated RNA meant that expressed TCRB transcripts were sequenced. Method: immunoSEQ multiplex PCR; TCRdb's copy keeps in-frame clones and lacks some. The sample has about 260,000 clones; about 20% are singletons. Material for sequencing was naive CD4+ T cells from blood. These receptors originate from a woman aged 35 to 49 with type 1 diabetes.

The chain combines TRBV29-1 with TRBJ1-5, with a tentative D call TRBD1 (6 bases). Looked up from germline, CDR1 is SQVTM and CDR2 is ANQGSEA. The CDR3 is made up of 12 amino acids. Deletions cut 7 bases from V and 7 bases from J, with 14 bases between. The DNA of the CDR3 is TGCAGCGGTGGACAGTTCGGCCAGCCCCAGCATTTT. Encoded protein: CSGGQFGQPQHF.

This clone has more than one count but fewer than ten. The chain couples TRBV5-1 to TRBJ2-3; TRBD1 matches 8 bases. CDR1 SGHRS and CDR2 YFSETQ come from the germline V gene. This CDR3 is built from 16 residues. After removal of 4 bases from V and 4 bases from J, the junction contained 11 bases not matched to a gene. CDR3 protein: CASSRPDRGRADTQYF. CDR3 sequence (DNA): TGCGCCAGCAGCCGACCCGACAGGGGCCGAGCAGATACGCAGTATTTT.

This clone was seen a few times. The same CDR3 also results from other DNA sequences found in this sample. The chain's CDR3 is CASRGLDNEQFF. The CDR3 DNA reads as TGTGCCAGCAGGGGACTAGACAATGAGCAGTTCTTC. The J gene is TRBJ2-1, the V gene TRBV2; 8 bases agree with TRBD2. CDR1 is SNHLY, CDR2 FYNNEI, per germline. This CDR3 spans 12 amino acids. The junction had 0 bases not matched to a gene; V was cut back by 6 bases and J by 5 bases.

This chain joins TRBV9 and TRBJ1-2, with 8 bases fitting TRBD1. The CDR3 length is 17 residues. The V gene's germline CDR1 is SGDLS and CDR2 YYNGEE. Trimming cost V 3 bases and J 1 base; bases outside gene matches: 11. CDR3 loop: CASSASTYRGYNYGYTF. The CDR3 DNA is TGTGCCAGCAGCGCCTCAACCTACAGGGGGTATAACTATGGCTACACCTTC. The variable domain in full, with the rest retrieved from reference TRBV9 and TRBJ1-2, is DSGVTQTPKHLITATGQRVTLRCSPRSGDLSVYWYQQSLDQGLQFLIQYYNGEERAKGNILERFSAQQFPDLHSELNLSSLELGDSALYFCASSASTYRGYNYGYTFGSGTRLTVV.

This clone was detected only once. The chain joins TRBV5-1 to TRBJ2-1; TRBD2 matches 9 bases. Germline V lookup: CDR1 SGHRS, CDR2 YFSETQ. V shed 4 bases, J shed 8 bases, and the junction held 7 bases outside the gene matches. The CDR3 spans 14 residues. In DNA, the CDR3 is TGCGCCAGCAGCCCCGGAGCGGGGGGCGATGAGCAGTTCTTC. The encoded protein is CASSPGAGGDEQFF.

This clone was recorded a few times. The V gene is TRBV6-6, the J gene TRBJ2-7; TRBD2 matches 9 bases. CDR1 is MNHNY and CDR2 is SVGAGI in the germline V gene (reference sequence). There are 16 residues in the CDR3. V lost 0 bases to trimming and J lost 0 bases; unmatched junction nucleotides: 3. The CDR3 loop is CASSYSPSGNSYEQYF. CDR3 DNA: TGTGCCAGCAGTTACTCGCCTAGCGGGAACTCCTACGAGCAGTACTTC.